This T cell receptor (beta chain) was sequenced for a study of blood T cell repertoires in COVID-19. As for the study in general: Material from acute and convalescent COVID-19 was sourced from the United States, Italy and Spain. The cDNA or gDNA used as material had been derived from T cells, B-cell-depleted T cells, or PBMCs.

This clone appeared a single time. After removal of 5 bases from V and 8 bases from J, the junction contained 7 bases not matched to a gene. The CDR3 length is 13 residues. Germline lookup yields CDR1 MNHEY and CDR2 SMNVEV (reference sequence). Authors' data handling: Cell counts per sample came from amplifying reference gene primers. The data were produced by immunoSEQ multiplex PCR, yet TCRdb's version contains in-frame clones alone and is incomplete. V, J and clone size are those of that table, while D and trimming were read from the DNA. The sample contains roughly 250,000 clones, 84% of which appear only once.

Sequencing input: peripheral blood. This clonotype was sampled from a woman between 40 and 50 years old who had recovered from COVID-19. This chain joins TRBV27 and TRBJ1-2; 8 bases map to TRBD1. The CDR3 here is CASSPQGARGYTF. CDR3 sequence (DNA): TGTGCCAGCAGTCCCCAGGGGGCGCGAGGCTACACCTTC.